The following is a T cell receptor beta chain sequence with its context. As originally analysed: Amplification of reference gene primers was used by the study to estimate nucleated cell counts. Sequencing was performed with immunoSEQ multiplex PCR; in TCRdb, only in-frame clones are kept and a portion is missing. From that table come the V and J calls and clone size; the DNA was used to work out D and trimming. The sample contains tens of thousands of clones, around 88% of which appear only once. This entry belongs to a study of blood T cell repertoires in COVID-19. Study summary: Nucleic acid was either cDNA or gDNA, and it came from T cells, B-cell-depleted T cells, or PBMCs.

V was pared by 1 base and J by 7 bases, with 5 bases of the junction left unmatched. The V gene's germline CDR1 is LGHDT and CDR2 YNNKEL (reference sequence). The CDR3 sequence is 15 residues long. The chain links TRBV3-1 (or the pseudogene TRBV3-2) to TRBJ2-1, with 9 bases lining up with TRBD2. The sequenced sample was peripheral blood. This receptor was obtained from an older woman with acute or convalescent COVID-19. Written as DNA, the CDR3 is TGTGCCAGCAGCCAAGTCGGGACTAGCAATAATGAGCAGTTCTTC. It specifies CASSQVGTSNNEQFF.